This T cell receptor beta chain was captured by sequencing in a study of molecular identifiers for immune sequencing clone quantification. Researchers sorted naive CD8 T cells as cells that were CD8+CD4-CCR7+CD45RA+. The V gene lost 6 bases and the J gene lost 2 bases, with 11 bases spanning the gap. Germline-derived CDR1 and CDR2 are MNHEY and SMNVEV (reference sequence). The CDR3 loop spans 13 amino acids. Previously reported methods and listed TCR primers produced the bulk TCR libraries. Using its own MiXCR run on the PCR reads, TCRdb lists one record per CDR3 protein. The repertoire consists of more than 250,000 distinct CDR3 sequences, with over 20% occurring once and the leading ten covering over 0.7%.

The receptor's source is a human donor in good health. Some libraries in this study had Jurkat cell RNA spiked in. Sequences were obtained from naive CD8+ T cells from blood, with Jurkat cell RNA spiked in. Subset specified: FACS-sorted CD8+CD4-CCR7+CD45RA+ naive T cells. The chain links TRBV27 to TRBJ2-7; D gene ambiguous. The CDR3 is CASSPGEAYEQYF. The CDR3, as DNA: TGTGCCAGCAGCCCCGGTGAGGCCTACGAGCAGTACTTC.